This T cell receptor beta chain was sequenced during a study of identical twins. Overall study findings and caveats: Twin sharing of out-of-frame TCR alpha was underestimated by models in monozygotic pairs.

Unique molecular identifiers were present on the cDNA, and a universal primer site came from template switching. One entry per CDR3 protein, called by TCRdb with MiXCR from the 5' RACE reads. Of 1.5 million to 2 million distinct CDR3 sequences in the sample, under 35% were seen once. The table lists this clonotype with a few counts. The target antigen is unknown. The V gene's germline CDR1 is MNHEY and CDR2 SMNVEV (reference sequence). V trimming: 6 bases; J trimming: 7 bases; junction bases outside the gene matches: 18. The CDR3 is 16 amino acids. Every one of the donors was a healthy Caucasian. Material for sequencing was cord blood. The rearrangement uses TRBV27 and TRBJ2-7, with 7 bases aligning to TRBD1. The TCR sequence derives from a newborn girl in good health. CDR3 nucleotide sequence: TGTGCCAGCAGCCCCGGGACAGTTTTAGCCTACAATGAGCAGTACTTC. Translated, it gives CASSPGTVLAYNEQYF.